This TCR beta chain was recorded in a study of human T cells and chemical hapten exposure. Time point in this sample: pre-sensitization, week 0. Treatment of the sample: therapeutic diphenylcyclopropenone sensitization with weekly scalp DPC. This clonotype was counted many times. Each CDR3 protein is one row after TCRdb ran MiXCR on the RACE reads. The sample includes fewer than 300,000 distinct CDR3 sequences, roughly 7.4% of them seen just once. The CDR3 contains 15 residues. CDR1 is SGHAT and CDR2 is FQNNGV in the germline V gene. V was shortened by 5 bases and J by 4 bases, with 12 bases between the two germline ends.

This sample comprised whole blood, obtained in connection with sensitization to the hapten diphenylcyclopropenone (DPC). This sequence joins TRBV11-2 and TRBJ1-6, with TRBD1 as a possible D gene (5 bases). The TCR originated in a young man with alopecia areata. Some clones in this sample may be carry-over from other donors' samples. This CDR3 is CASSNRDGYNSPLHF. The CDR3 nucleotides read TGTGCCAGCAGCAACCGGGACGGATATAATTCACCCCTCCACTTT.